The sequence of this TCR beta chain was determined in a study of blood T cell repertoires in COVID-19. Profiled with immunoSEQ multiplex PCR; TCRdb holds only in-frame clones, not every one. The sample yields around 62,000 clones, more than 75% seen once. The CDR3 length is 17 residues. Looked up from germline, CDR1 is MNHEY and CDR2 is SMNVEV (reference sequence). Trimming at V came to 7 bases and at J to 7 bases, leaving 16 bases not matched to a gene. Study members were between roughly 18 and 90 years old and lived in 24 US regions. Cohorts were determined from participant-reported clinical history.

Sample: PBMCs or T cells enriched from blood (not recorded which). This clonotype was obtained from a woman aged 40 to 49 who had recovered from COVID-19. The chain carries TRBV27 and TRBJ2-2; 9 bases match TRBD1. The CDR3 sequence is CASTPTTGQGFSGELFF. DNA for the CDR3: TGTGCCAGCACCCCGACTACGGGACAGGGATTTAGCGGGGAGCTGTTTTTT.